This T cell receptor beta chain came from a study of tumor and adjacent non-tumor tissue in lung cancer. Study-wide context: Histology: about twelve adenocarcinoma, a couple of squamous cell carcinoma, 1 small cell lung cancer.

The CDR3 runs to 16 residues. Trimming took 5 bases from V and 4 from J, leaving 16 bases between them. Germline CDR1 reads SGHRS; CDR2 reads YFSETQ. Three rounds of nested PCR, following a modified ARM-PCR protocol, produced the TCRbeta library. TCRdb recomputed calls from the multiplex PCR reads with MiXCR, one row per CDR3 protein. Among about 86,000 distinct CDR3 sequences listed, around three quarters were seen once. Concerning this clonotype: The antigen is not known.

Study outcomes and limitations: Significantly higher TCR diversity was found in tumor than normal lung. Top 100 clones took a larger repertoire share in normal lung.

This sample's RNA came from whole unsorted tissue. More than 3 cm separated this lung sample from the edge of the tumor. Input material: distant non-tumor lung tissue. This TCR was recovered from a woman in her forties or fifties with non-small cell lung cancer. The chain has TRBV5-1 and TRBJ2-6, with D uncertain. The CDR3 here is CASSAGGISGANVLTF. Written as DNA, the CDR3 is TGCGCCAGCAGTGCAGGCGGCATCTCAGGGGCCAACGTCCTGACTTTC.